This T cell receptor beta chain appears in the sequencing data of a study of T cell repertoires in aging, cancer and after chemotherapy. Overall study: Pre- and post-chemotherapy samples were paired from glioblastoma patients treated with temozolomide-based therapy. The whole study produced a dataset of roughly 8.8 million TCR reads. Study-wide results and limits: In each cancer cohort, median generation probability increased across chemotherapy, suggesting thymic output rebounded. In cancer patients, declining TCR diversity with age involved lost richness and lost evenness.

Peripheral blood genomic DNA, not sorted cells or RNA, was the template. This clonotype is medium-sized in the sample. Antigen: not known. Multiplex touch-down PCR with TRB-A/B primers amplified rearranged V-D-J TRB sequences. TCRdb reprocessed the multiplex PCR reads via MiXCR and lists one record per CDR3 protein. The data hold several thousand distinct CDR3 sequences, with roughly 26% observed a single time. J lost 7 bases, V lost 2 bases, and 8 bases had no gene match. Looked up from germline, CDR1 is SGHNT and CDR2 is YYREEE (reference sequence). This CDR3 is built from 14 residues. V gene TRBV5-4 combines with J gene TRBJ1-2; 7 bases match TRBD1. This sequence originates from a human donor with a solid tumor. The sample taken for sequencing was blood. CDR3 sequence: CASSLRQGFGGYTF. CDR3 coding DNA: TGTGCCAGCAGCTTACGACAGGGATTCGGTGGCTACACCTTC.